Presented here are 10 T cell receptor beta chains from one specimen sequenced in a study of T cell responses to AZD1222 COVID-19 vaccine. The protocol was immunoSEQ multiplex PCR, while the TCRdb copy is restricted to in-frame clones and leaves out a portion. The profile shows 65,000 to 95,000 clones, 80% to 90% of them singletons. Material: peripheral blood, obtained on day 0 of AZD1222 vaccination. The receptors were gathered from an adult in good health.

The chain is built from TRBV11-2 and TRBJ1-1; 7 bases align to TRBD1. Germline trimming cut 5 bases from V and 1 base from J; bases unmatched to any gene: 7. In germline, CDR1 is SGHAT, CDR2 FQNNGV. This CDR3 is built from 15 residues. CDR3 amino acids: CASSPRNRGNTEAFF. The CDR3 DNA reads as TGTGCCAGCAGCCCTCGTAACAGGGGGAACACTGAAGCTTTCTTT.

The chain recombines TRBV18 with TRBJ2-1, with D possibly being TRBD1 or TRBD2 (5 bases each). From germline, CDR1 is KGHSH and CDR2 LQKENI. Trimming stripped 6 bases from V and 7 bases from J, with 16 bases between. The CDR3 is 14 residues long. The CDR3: CASSGPAEENEQFF. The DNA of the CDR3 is TGTGCCAGCTCGGGGCCAGCGGAAGAGAATGAGCAGTTCTTC.

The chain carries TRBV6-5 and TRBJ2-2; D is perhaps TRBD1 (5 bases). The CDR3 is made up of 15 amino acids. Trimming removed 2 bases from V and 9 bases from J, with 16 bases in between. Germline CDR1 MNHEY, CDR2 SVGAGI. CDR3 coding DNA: TGTGCCAGCAGTTACACACCTAATCAGGGCCGGGAGCTGTTTTTT. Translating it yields CASSYTPNQGRELFF.

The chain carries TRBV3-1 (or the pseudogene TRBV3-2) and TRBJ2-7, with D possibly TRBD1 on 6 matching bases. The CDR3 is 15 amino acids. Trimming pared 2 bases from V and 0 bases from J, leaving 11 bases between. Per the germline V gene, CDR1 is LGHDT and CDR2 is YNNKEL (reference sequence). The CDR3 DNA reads TGTGCCAGCAGCCAAAACGGACAGAGCTCCTACGAGCAGTACTTC. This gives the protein CASSQNGQSSYEQYF.

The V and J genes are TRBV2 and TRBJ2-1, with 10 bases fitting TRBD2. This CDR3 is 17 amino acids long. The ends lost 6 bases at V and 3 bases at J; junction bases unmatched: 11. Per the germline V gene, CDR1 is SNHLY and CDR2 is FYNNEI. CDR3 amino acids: CASRTGTSAPFYNEQFF. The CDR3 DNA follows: TGTGCCAGCAGGACCGGGACTAGCGCGCCCTTCTACAATGAGCAGTTCTTC.

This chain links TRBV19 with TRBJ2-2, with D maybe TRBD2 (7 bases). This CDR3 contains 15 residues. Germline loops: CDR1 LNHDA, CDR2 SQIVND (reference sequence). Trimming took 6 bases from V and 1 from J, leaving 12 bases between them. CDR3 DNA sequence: TGTGCCAGTAGGAGCGGGACACTGAACACCGGGGAGCTGTTTTTT. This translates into CASRSGTLNTGELFF.

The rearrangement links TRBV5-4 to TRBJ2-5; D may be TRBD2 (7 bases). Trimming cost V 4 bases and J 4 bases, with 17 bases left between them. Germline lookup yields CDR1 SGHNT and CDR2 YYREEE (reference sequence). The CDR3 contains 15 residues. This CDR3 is CASSPTTGGGETQYF. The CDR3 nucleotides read TGTGCCAGCAGCCCAACCACGGGGGGCGGAGAGACCCAGTACTTC.

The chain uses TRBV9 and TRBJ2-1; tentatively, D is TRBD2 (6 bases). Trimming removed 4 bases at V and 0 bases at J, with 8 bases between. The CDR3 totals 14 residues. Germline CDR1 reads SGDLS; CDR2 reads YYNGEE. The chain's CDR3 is CASSHGSSYNEQFF. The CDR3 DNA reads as TGTGCCAGCAGCCACGGGAGCTCCTACAATGAGCAGTTCTTC. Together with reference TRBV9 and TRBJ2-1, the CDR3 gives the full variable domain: DSGVTQTPKHLITATGQRVTLRCSPRSGDLSVYWYQQSLDQGLQFLIQYYNGEERAKGNILERFSAQQFPDLHSELNLSSLELGDSALYFCASSHGSSYNEQFFGPGTRLTVL.

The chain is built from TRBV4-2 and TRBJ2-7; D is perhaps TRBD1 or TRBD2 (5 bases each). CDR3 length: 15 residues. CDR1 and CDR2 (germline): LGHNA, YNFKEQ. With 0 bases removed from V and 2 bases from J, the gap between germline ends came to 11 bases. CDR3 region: CASSQDGTSAYEQYF. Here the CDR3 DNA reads TGTGCCAGCAGCCAAGATGGGACCTCTGCCTACGAGCAGTACTTC.

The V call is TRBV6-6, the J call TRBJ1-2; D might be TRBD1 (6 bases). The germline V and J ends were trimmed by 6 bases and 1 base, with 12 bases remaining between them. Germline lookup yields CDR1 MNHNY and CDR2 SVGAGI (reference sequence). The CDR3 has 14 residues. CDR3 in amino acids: CASRLQGDNYGYTF. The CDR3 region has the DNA TGTGCCAGCAGACTACAGGGCGATAACTATGGCTACACCTTC.